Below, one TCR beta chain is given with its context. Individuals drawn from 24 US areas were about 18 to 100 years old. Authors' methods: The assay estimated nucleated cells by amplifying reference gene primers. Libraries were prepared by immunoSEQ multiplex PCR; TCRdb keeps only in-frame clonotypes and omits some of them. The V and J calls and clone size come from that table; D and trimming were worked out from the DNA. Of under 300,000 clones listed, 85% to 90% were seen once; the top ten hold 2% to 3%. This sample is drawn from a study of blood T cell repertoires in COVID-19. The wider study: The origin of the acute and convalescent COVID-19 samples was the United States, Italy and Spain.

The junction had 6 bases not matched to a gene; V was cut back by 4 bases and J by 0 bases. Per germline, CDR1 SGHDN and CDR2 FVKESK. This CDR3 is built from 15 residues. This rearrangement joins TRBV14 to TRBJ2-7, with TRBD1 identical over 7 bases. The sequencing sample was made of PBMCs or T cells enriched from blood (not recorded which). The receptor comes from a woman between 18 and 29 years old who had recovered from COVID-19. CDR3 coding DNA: TGTGCCAGCAGCCGCGACAGGGTAAGCTCCTACGAGCAGTACTTC. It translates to CASSRDRVSSYEQYF.